This TCR beta chain was captured in a study of T-cell reconstitution after alpha-beta-depleted transplantation in children. General study points: After transplant, high TCRbeta diversity at day 60 in some patients arose from surviving recipient T cells and thymic progenitors. Approximately two months post-transplant, alpha-beta T cells reportedly originated from several hundred expanded graft clones. After one year, T-cell counts and TCRbeta diversity mostly came from new T cells.

This CDR3 is 14 amino acids long. Trimming left V 4 bases short and J 3 bases short, with 12 bases between. The germline CDR1 and CDR2 sequences are LGHNT and FRNRAP. As it was prepared, the TCRbeta library received unique molecular identifiers. One entry per CDR3 protein, called by TCRdb with MiXCR from the PCR reads. The table records 300,000 to 350,000 distinct CDR3 sequences, 15% to 20% of them present only once. Points on this clonotype: Its antigen is unidentified.

The sample in question was PBMCs, mostly from graft donor cells, obtained 360 days after TCRalphabeta/CD19-depleted stem cell transplant. The chain combines TRBV12-5 with TRBJ2-5; D may correspond to TRBD1 or TRBD2 (5 bases each). This receptor was taken from a male patient aged 2 to 10 who had a stem cell transplant for acute lymphoblastic leukemia, so the T cells may come from the graft donor. The CDR3, as DNA: TGTGCTAGTGGTTGGCCGGGACGCGAAGAGACCCAGTACTTC. Encoded protein: CASGWPGREETQYF.